This TCR beta chain derives from a study of Ad26.COV2.S vaccination and SARS-CoV-2 variants. On the study more broadly: The study gave Ad26.COV2.S intramuscularly, once or twice 56 days apart.

TCRdb's copy holds only in-frame clones and misses some; the assay was immunoSEQ multiplex PCR. In the table there are hundreds of thousands of clones, around 89% of which are singletons. Study observations and caveats: Reported findings describe substantial breadth in spike-specific CD8+ and CD4+ T cell responses following vaccination.

Points on this clone: Its matching antigen is unknown.

Specified treatment: 15 to 20 received Ad26.COV2.S at low or high dose, single or two shots; about 5 received placebo; per-sample allocation not given. The samples were gathered on day 63 after the first injection of vaccine or placebo. At a Boston site, the person donating was an adult of 18-55 years. Sequenced material: peripheral blood, taken in a trial of Ad26.COV2.S vaccine versus placebo. The TCR sequence derives from a person aged 18-65 years who received the Ad26.COV2.S COVID-19 vaccine or a placebo.

The CDR3 spells CASSLFGTSGGLQETQYF. Here the CDR3 DNA reads TGTGCCAGCAGCCTGTTCGGGACTAGCGGGGGCCTCCAAGAGACCCAGTACTTC. The gene calls are TRBV3-1 (or the pseudogene TRBV3-2) and TRBJ2-5; 14 bases line up with TRBD2. This CDR3 contains 18 residues. The germline gives CDR1 LGHDT, CDR2 YNNKEL (reference sequence). V lost 4 bases to trimming and J lost 1 base; unmatched junction nucleotides: 8.